These 32 T cell receptor beta chains were all obtained from the same sample, sequenced in a study of T cells in Graves' hyperthyroidism and ophthalmopathy. Researchers took RNA transcripts and amplified the TCR beta CDR3 regions from them. With the HTBI primer set, the TCR CDR3 went through a first round of RT-PCR. TCRdb ran MiXCR on the multiplex PCR reads and lists one entry per CDR3 protein. Of about 270,000 distinct CDR3 sequences in the sample, about 25% were seen once. The sequencing input was blood. These receptor sequences come from a woman aged 40 to 49 with Graves' ophthalmopathy.

In the case of this clonotype: At one boundary the junction diverges from the germline segment, which might be a read error. The chain couples TRBV2 to TRBJ2-5; 10 nucleotides line up with TRBD2. The germline CDR1 and CDR2 sequences are SNHLY and FYNNEI. This CDR3 contains 14 residues. In DNA form, the CDR3 reads TGTGCCAGCAGGCTTAGCGGGAGGATGGAGACACAGTACTTC. Translated: CASRLSGRMETQYF.

This clonotype appeared a few times. The chain has TRBV6-5 and TRBJ2-7; 7 bases line up with TRBD2. Looked up from germline, CDR1 is MNHEY and CDR2 is SVGAGI. Trimming cost V 3 bases and J 3 bases; bases outside gene matches: 5. The CDR3 length is 14 residues. CDR3 DNA: TGTGCCAGCAGTTATGCGGGGGAGGGCTACGAGCAGTACTTC. Its protein product is CASSYAGEGYEQYF.

The table lists this clonotype with many counts. The chain carries TRBV28 and TRBJ2-6; possible D gene TRBD2, 5 bases. The CDR3 sequence is 15 residues long. Germline V lookup: CDR1 MDHEN, CDR2 SYDVKM. Trimming cost V 7 bases and J 2 bases, with 12 bases left between them. The CDR3 is CASIGEQTGANVLTF. Written as DNA, the CDR3 is TGTGCCAGCATTGGGGAGCAGACTGGGGCCAACGTCCTGACTTTC. The full variable domain, with the rest looked up from reference TRBV28 and TRBJ2-6, is DVKVTQSSRYLVKRTGEKVFLECVQDMDHENMFWYRQDPGLGLRLIYFSYDVKMKEKGDIPEGYSVSREKKERFSLILESASTNQTSMYLCASIGEQTGANVLTFGAGSRLTVL.

This clonotype was observed many times. A much larger clone lies a single base off, so this may be a read error. This CDR3 is missing its conserved last phenylalanine or tryptophan, likely due to a read error. Written as DNA, the CDR3 is TGTGCCAGCAGCTTGACAGGGACTAGCGAGCAGTACCTC. Translation: CASSLTGTSEQYL. The rearrangement uses TRBV7-2 and TRBJ2-7, with a weak D call TRBD2 (8 bases). CDR1 and CDR2 from the germline V gene are SGHTA and FQGNSA. V was trimmed by 3 bases and J by 6 bases, leaving 12 bases between them. There are 13 residues in the CDR3.

This clonotype was picked up many times. At one end, the junction sequence differs from germline, possibly due to a read error. This chain uses TRBV2 with TRBJ2-2; D call uncertain. The CDR3 runs 15 residues. Germline values: CDR1 SNHLY, CDR2 FYNNEI. The CDR3 here is CASTERWRNTGELFF. As DNA, the CDR3 is TGTGCCAGCACTGAACGGTGGCGCAACACCGGGGAGCTGTTTTTT.

This clonotype appeared many times. This sequence joins TRBV2 and TRBJ1-3; D is undetermined. The V end was cut by 3 bases, the J end by 1 base, with 7 bases between. CDR1 SNHLY and CDR2 FYNNEI come from the germline V gene. This CDR3 has 14 amino acids. CDR3 sequence reads: CASSEGPSGNTIYF. In DNA, the CDR3 is TGTGCCAGCAGTGAGGGTCCATCTGGAAACACCATATATTTT. Filled out from reference TRBV2 and TRBJ1-3, the complete variable domain reads EPEVTQTPSHQVTQMGQEVILRCVPISNHLYFYWYRQILGQKVEFLVSFYNNEISEKSEIFDDQFSVERPDGSNFTLKIRSTKLEDSAMYFCASSEGPSGNTIYFGEGSWLTVV.

This clonotype was seen repeatedly, ten times or more. The chain joins TRBV28 to TRBJ1-1; TRBD1 aligns across 7 bases. CDR1 and CDR2 from the germline V gene are MDHEN and SYDVKM. CDR3 size: 14 residues. V dropped 8 bases and J dropped 0; count of bases not matched to a gene: 6. The CDR3 loop is CASSDGTVNTEAFF. DNA of the CDR3: TGTGCCAGCTCCGATGGGACAGTGAACACTGAAGCTTTCTTT.

Ten or more counts support this clonotype. V is TRBV4-2 and J is TRBJ1-5; TRBD1 might be the D (6 bases). CDR1 LGHNA and CDR2 YNFKEQ come from the germline V gene. Trimming pared 2 bases from V and 4 bases from J, leaving 12 bases between. The CDR3 has 15 amino acids. CDR3 nucleotide sequence: TGTGCCAGCAGCCAACCCGGGACATCGAATCAGCCCCAGCATTTT. This sequence encodes CASSQPGTSNQPQHF.

At least ten counts were recorded for this clonotype. The chain has TRBV7-2 and TRBJ2-2, with D maybe TRBD1 (6 bases). Trimming stripped 3 bases from V and 4 bases from J, with 12 bases between. The CDR3 has 15 residues. Germline CDR1 is SGHTA and CDR2 is FQGNSA. CDR3 in DNA: TGTGCCAGCAGCTTCTGGCAGGGGACCACCGGGGAGCTGTTTTTT. This sequence encodes CASSFWQGTTGELFF.

This clonotype was recorded many times. The V call is TRBV5-1, the J call TRBJ1-1; tentative D call: TRBD1 (5 bases). The germline V gene encodes CDR1 SGHRS and CDR2 YFSETQ. V lost 4 bases, J lost 0 bases, and 10 bases lay in between. The CDR3 spans 14 residues. The CDR3 sequence: CASSAGNVNTEAFF. The CDR3 DNA follows: TGCGCCAGCAGCGCAGGGAATGTGAACACTGAAGCTTTCTTT.

This clonotype was counted at least ten times. The chain recombines TRBV4-1 with TRBJ2-7, with D unresolved. V lost 1 base, J lost 4 bases, and 8 bases lay in between. The germline V gene has CDR1 MGHRA and CDR2 YSYEKL. The CDR3 contains 13 residues. The CDR3 DNA sequence: TGCGCCAGCAGCCAAGGTGATGGTTACGAGCAGTACTTC. It is translated as CASSQGDGYEQYF.

This clonotype was observed many times. CDR3 coding DNA: TGTGCCAGCAGCGTAGGGGGGACGGAGTCCTACGAGCAGTACTTC. As protein: CASSVGGTESYEQYF. The rearrangement uses TRBV7-9 and TRBJ2-7; TRBD1 or TRBD2 may be the D gene (6 bases each). Trimming removed 5 bases at V and 1 base at J, with 15 bases between. The CDR3 length is 15 residues. Germline V lookup: CDR1 SEHNR, CDR2 FQNEAQ (reference sequence).

Here the CDR3 reads CASSVSLAGENTGELFF. DNA for the CDR3: TGTGCCAGCAGCGTAAGTCTAGCGGGAGAGAACACCGGGGAGCTGTTTTTT. This sequence joins TRBV9 and TRBJ2-2; 10 bases line up with TRBD2. The CDR3 length is 17 residues. V lost 1 base and J lost 1; bases outside the gene matches: 4. The germline V gene encodes CDR1 SGDLS and CDR2 YYNGEE.

The chain joins TRBV28 to TRBJ2-5, with TRBD1 matching over 7 bases. CDR1 MDHEN and CDR2 SYDVKM come from the germline V gene. Trimming cost V 4 bases and J 0 bases; bases outside gene matches: 8. This CDR3 comprises 16 residues. In DNA, the CDR3 is TGTGCCAGCAGTTCCCCAGGACAGGCAAACCAAGAGACCCAGTACTTC. Translation gives CASSSPGQANQETQYF.

The chain links TRBV6-2 or TRBV6-3 to TRBJ2-5; 13 nucleotides line up with TRBD2. Per the germline V gene, CDR1 is MNHEY and CDR2 is SVGEGT. J lost 9 bases, V lost 3 bases, and 7 bases had no gene match. CDR3 length: 15 residues. The CDR3 sequence: CASSYFGLAGEPQYF. In DNA form, the CDR3 reads TGTGCCAGCAGTTATTTCGGACTAGCGGGGGAGCCCCAGTACTTC.

This clonotype was observed at least ten times. V usage is TRBV19 and J usage is TRBJ1-1, with D uncertain. The germline V gene encodes CDR1 LNHDA and CDR2 SQIVND (reference sequence). V lost 4 bases, J lost 1 base, and 13 bases lay in between. The CDR3 runs to 15 residues. The CDR3 protein is CASSKTGFGNTEAFF. For the CDR3, the DNA is TGTGCCAGTAGTAAGACGGGCTTCGGGAACACTGAAGCTTTCTTT.

In its sample, this clonotype was seen many times. V usage is TRBV7-2 and J usage is TRBJ2-5, with a weak D call TRBD2 (6 bases). This CDR3 comprises 15 residues. Germline V gene data show CDR1 as SGHTA and CDR2 as FQGNSA. V lost 5 bases and J 4 bases, leaving 17 bases between the germline ends. Here the CDR3 reads CASSPGRLGVETQYF. CDR3 DNA: TGTGCCAGCAGCCCCGGAAGACTAGGGGTAGAGACCCAGTACTTC.

This clonotype was found a few times. The rearrangement links TRBV6-5 to TRBJ1-2; D gene unclear. With 0 bases removed from V and 7 bases from J, the gap between germline ends came to 18 bases. This CDR3 has 16 residues. Germline-derived CDR1 and CDR2 are MNHEY and SVGAGI. CDR3 bases: TGTGCCAGCAGTTACTCCCCGGGAGCGACAATAGGTGGCTACACCTTC. Residues: CASSYSPGATIGGYTF.

Many counts were recorded for this clonotype. This chain joins TRBV28 and TRBJ2-7; TRBD1 matches at 8 bases. V shed 8 bases and J 6 bases; nucleotides not matched to a gene: 12. Germline CDR1 MDHEN, CDR2 SYDVKM. The CDR3 has 14 residues. The CDR3 region has the DNA TGTGCCAGCTCACCACCGGGACAGGTCCCCGAGCAGTACTTC. It is translated as CASSPPGQVPEQYF.

This clonotype appeared many times. V usage is TRBV9 and J usage is TRBJ2-7, with TRBD2 identical over 12 bases. Germline V gives CDR1 SGDLS, CDR2 YYNGEE. Trimming at V came to 3 bases and at J to 7 bases, leaving 5 bases not matched to a gene. The CDR3 runs to 14 residues. The CDR3 sequence: CASSELAGGHEQYF. In DNA, the CDR3 is TGTGCCAGCAGCGAACTAGCGGGAGGACATGAGCAGTACTTC.

In this sample, this clonotype turned up a few times. A read error may explain this, as a much larger clone is one base away. The chain combines TRBV20-1 with TRBJ2-7; TRBD1 agrees at 8 bases. Germline V CDR1 and CDR2: DFQATT, SNEGSKA (reference sequence). The length of the CDR3 is 14 residues. CDR3 coding DNA: TGCAATGCTAGATACGGACAGGGAAAGGCCGAGCAGTACTTC. It encodes CNARYGQGKAEQYF.

This clonotype was counted ten times or more. The chain couples TRBV27 to TRBJ2-7; 7 positions agree with TRBD2. Losses at the gene ends were 2 bases for V and 4 bases for J; bases not matched to a gene: 8. Per the germline V gene, CDR1 is MNHEY and CDR2 is SMNVEV (reference sequence). The CDR3 covers 15 residues. CDR3 DNA: TGTGCCAGCAGTTTAGAAGCGGGGCGCGAATACGAGCAGTACTTC. Its protein is CASSLEAGREYEQYF.

This clonotype was picked up many times. This sequence joins TRBV2 and TRBJ2-2; D may be TRBD1 or TRBD2 (5 bases each). CDR3 length: 13 amino acids. Germline values: CDR1 SNHLY, CDR2 FYNNEI. V was clipped by 5 bases and J by 4 bases, with 8 bases between them. The CDR3: CASSSGTTGELFF. The DNA for the CDR3 is TGTGCCAGCAGTTCGGGGACCACCGGGGAGCTGTTTTTT.

This clonotype has a count of ten or more. V gene TRBV9 combines with J gene TRBJ1-1, with TRBD1 identical over 7 bases. The CDR3 has 15 amino acids. V lost 6 bases, J lost 1 base, and 9 bases stayed unmatched. Germline V gene data show CDR1 as SGDLS and CDR2 as YYNGEE. CDR3 residues: CASNLEGQPNTEAFF. In DNA form, the CDR3 reads TGTGCCAGCAACCTAGAGGGACAGCCGAACACTGAAGCTTTCTTT.

The chain combines TRBV6-2 or TRBV6-3 with TRBJ1-5; TRBD1 aligns across 7 bases. CDR1 MNHEY and CDR2 SVGEGT come from the germline V gene. CDR3 length: 16 residues. Unmatched junction bases numbered 6, after V lost 0 bases and J lost 4 bases. Here the CDR3 reads CASSYSFRGGNQPQHF. In DNA, the CDR3 is TGTGCCAGCAGTTACTCTTTCAGGGGGGGAAATCAGCCCCAGCATTTT.

A note on this clonotype: A much larger clone lies one base from this, so it may be a read error. The chain couples TRBV6-5 to TRBJ1-6; D remains ambiguous. CDR3 length equals 15 residues. The germline CDR1 and CDR2 sequences are MNHEY and SVGAGI. The CDR3 is CASSYRSSYNSPLNF. As DNA, the CDR3 is TGTGCCAGCAGTTACCGGAGCTCCTATAATTCACCCCTCAACTTT.

This clonotype was counted ten times or more. The V and J genes are TRBV5-8 and TRBJ1-2; 11 nucleotides match TRBD1. V lost 4 bases and J lost 4; bases outside the gene matches: 3. There are 14 residues in the CDR3. Looked up from germline, CDR1 is SGHTS and CDR2 is YDEGEE. CDR3 in DNA: TGTGCCAGCAGCATTGGACAGGGGGCCTATGGCTACACCTTC. It codes for CASSIGQGAYGYTF.

This clonotype was picked up many times. V is TRBV4-1 and J is TRBJ2-7, with 10 positions matching TRBD1. J was trimmed by 3 bases and V by 2 bases; bases with no gene match: 4. This CDR3 region has 15 residues. Looked up from germline, CDR1 is MGHRA and CDR2 is YSYEKL. CDR3 loop: CASSQRGQGDYEQYF. CDR3 sequence (DNA): TGCGCCAGCAGCCAACGTGGACAGGGGGACTACGAGCAGTACTTC.

This clonotype appeared many times. This chain joins TRBV3-1 and TRBJ2-7, with a weak D call TRBD2 (5 bases). With 2 bases removed from V and 3 bases from J, the gap between germline ends came to 5 bases. Per the germline V gene, CDR1 is LGHDT and CDR2 is YNNKEL (reference sequence). There are 12 residues in the CDR3. The CDR3 sequence: CASSQTSYEQYF. The CDR3, as DNA: TGTGCCAGCAGCCAAACTAGCTACGAGCAGTACTTC.

This clonotype was found many times. Sequence at one end of the junction differs from germline and may be a read error. The rearrangement uses TRBV24-1 and TRBJ2-7, with D perhaps being TRBD1 or TRBD2 (7 bases each). Germline V gives CDR1 KGHDR, CDR2 SFDVKD. This CDR3 is built from 14 residues. The CDR3 bases are TGTGCCACCAGTGATTCGCAGGGGGACTACGAGCGGTACTTC. Its protein product is CATSDSQGDYERYF.

The table lists this clonotype with many counts. The chain combines TRBV20-1 with TRBJ1-5; possible D gene TRBD1, 6 bases. This CDR3 is 14 amino acids long. CDR1 DFQATT and CDR2 SNEGSKA come from the germline V gene (reference sequence). Trimming stripped 6 bases from V and 5 bases from J, with 17 bases between. The CDR3 is CSATRQAADQPQHF. The CDR3 coding sequence is TGCAGTGCAACTCGACAGGCCGCGGATCAGCCCCAGCATTTT.

Remarks on this clonotype: This may stem from a read error, because a much larger clone lies one nucleotide away. The J gene is TRBJ2-1, the V gene TRBV12-3 or TRBV12-4; perhaps TRBD1 as D (6 bases). Deletions cut 7 bases from V and 1 base from J, with 11 bases between. The CDR3 runs 14 residues. The CDR3 sequence: CASICTGSYNEQFF. Written as DNA, the CDR3 is TGTGCCAGCATTTGTACAGGGTCCTACAATGAGCAGTTCTTC.